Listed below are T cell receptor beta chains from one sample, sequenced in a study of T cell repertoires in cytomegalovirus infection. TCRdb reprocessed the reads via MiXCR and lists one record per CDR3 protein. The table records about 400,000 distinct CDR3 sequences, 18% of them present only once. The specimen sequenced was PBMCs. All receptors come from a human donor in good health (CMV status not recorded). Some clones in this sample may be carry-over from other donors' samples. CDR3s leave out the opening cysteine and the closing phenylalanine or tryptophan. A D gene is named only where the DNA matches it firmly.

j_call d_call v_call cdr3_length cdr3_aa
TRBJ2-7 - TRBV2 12 ASSVLADTYEQY
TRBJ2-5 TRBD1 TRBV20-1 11 SATDRGQETQY
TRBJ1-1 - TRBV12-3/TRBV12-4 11 ASSFFWDTEAF
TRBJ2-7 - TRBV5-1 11 ASSLLGTYEQY
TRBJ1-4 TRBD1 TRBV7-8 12 ASSPTGTNEKLF
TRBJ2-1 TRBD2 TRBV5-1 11 ASYRDYNNEQF
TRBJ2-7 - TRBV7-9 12 ASSLTGITYEQY
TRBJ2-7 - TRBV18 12 ASSARRGSYEQY
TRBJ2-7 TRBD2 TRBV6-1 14 ASSEGPSGGPYEQY
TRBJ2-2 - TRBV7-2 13 ASSLGAGNTGELF
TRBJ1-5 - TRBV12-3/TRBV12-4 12 ASTHSGSAWPQH
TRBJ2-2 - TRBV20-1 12 SARATGFAGELF
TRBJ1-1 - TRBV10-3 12 AISGTGSNTEAF
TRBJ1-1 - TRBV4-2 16 ASSQDTGGGWKNTEAF
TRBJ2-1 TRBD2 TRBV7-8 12 ASSDSGRYNEQF
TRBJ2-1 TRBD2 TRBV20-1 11 SATPGLANEQF
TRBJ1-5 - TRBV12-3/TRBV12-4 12 ASSLFGKNQPQH
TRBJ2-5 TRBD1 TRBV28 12 ASSLTGVGETQY
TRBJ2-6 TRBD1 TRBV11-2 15 ASSPGQGVAGANVLT
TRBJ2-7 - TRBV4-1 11 ASSQVGGTEQY
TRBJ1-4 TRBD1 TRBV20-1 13 SAPGQPSTNEKLF
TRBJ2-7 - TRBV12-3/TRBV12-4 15 ASSFGSNPGFLYEQY
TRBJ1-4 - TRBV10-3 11 AVGGRTNEKLF
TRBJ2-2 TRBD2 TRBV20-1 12 SASGSGTTGELF
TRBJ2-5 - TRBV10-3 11 AISGGDQETQY
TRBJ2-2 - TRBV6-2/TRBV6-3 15 ASSYSVGAVNTGELF
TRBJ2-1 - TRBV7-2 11 ASSLGLGNEQF
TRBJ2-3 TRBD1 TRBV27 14 ASSLSIQGGTDTQY
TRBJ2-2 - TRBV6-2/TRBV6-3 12 ASSYISNTGELF
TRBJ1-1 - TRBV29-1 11 SVVRRLDTEAF
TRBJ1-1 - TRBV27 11 ASSLRRGVEAF